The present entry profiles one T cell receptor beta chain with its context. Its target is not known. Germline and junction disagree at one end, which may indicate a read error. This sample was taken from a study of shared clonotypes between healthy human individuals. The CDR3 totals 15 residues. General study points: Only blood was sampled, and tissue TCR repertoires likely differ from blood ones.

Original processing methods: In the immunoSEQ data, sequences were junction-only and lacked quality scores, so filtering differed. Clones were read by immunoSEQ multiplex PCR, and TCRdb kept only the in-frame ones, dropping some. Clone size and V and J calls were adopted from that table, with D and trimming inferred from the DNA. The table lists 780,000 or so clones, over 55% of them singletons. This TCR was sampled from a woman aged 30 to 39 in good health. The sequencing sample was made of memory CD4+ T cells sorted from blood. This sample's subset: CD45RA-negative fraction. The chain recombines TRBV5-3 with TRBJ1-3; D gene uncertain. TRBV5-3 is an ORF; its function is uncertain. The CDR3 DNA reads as TGTGCCAGCAGCTTAGAAGGGAACTCTGGAAACACCATATATTTT. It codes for CASSLEGNSGNTIYF.